This TCR beta chain is drawn from a study of T-cell memory formation after mild COVID-19. Study-level information: Largely, TCR clusters stayed within a single donor.

Study results and limitations: CD4+ bias marked clones expanding day 15 to 37, unlike balanced contracting clones.

As regards this clonotype: The antigen remains unidentified.

TCRdb re-analysed the 5' RACE reads in MiXCR, keeping a single row per CDR3 protein. The table has just over 300,000 distinct CDR3 sequences, approximately 20% seen once. The CDR3 length is 13 residues. V lost 4 bases, J lost 1 base, and 7 bases lay in between. Germline V CDR1 and CDR2: SNHLY, FYNNEI. The sequenced sample was PBMCs or a T cell subset sorted from them (not recorded which). The clonotype originates from a man younger than 35 who had mild COVID-19 (a few samples of this study predate the infection). Cell type and time point are not known. This rearrangement joins TRBV2 to TRBJ1-1, with D hard to call. In DNA, the CDR3 is TGTGCCAGCAGTGTATCCCAGAACACTGAAGCTTTCTTT. Translating it yields CASSVSQNTEAFF.